One sample yielded the 30 T cell receptor beta chains listed below, sequenced in a study of blood T cell repertoires in COVID-19. Method: immunoSEQ multiplex PCR; TCRdb's copy keeps in-frame clones and lacks some. The table lists tens of thousands of clones, about 89% of them singletons, with roughly 13% in the top ten. The sample comprised peripheral blood. These receptors came from a man between 65 and 85 years old with active COVID-19.

The chain employs TRBV7-9 and TRBJ2-1, with D possibly TRBD1 on 7 matching bases. The CDR3 extends over 15 amino acids. Germline V gives CDR1 SEHNR, CDR2 FQNEAQ (reference sequence). The V gene lost 5 bases and the J gene lost 7 bases, with 18 bases spanning the gap. The CDR3 protein is CASSPSGGLANEQFF. CDR3 bases: TGTGCCAGCAGCCCCTCAGGGGGGCTAGCGAATGAGCAGTTCTTC.

In DNA, the CDR3 is TGTGCCAGCAGCCCAGGGCCCGGGGGGGCCAACGTCCTGACTTTC. Protein sequence: CASSPGPGGANVLTF. V is TRBV14 and J is TRBJ2-6; TRBD1 is a possible D gene (5 bases). The ends were cut back, 4 bases at V and 4 bases at J, with 11 bases in the middle. Germline values: CDR1 SGHDN, CDR2 FVKESK. This CDR3 spans 15 amino acids.

The CDR3 coding sequence is TGTGCCAGCAGTTTCAGTCCTAGGTCGGAAAAACTGTTTTTT. It specifies CASSFSPRSEKLFF. J is TRBJ1-4 and V is TRBV28; D remains unclear. The CDR3 loop spans 14 amino acids. The V end was cut by 3 bases, the J end by 8 bases, with 13 bases between. Germline CDR1 and CDR2: MDHEN and SYDVKM.

The chain has TRBV7-6 and TRBJ2-3; D is perhaps TRBD2 (5 bases). The germline V gene encodes CDR1 SGHVS and CDR2 FNYEAQ. The CDR3 runs to 15 residues. The ends were cut back, 4 bases at V and 1 base at J, with 12 bases in the middle. The CDR3 protein is CASSSGLSGTDTQYF. For the CDR3, the DNA is TGTGCCAGCAGCTCAGGACTTTCTGGCACAGATACGCAGTATTTT.

The chain combines TRBV19 with TRBJ2-7; TRBD2 aligns across 8 bases. The CDR3 totals 15 residues. Germline loops: CDR1 LNHDA, CDR2 SQIVND (reference sequence). V lost 4 bases, J lost 2 bases, and 7 bases stayed unmatched. The CDR3 DNA follows: TGTGCCAGTAGTAATACAGCGGGAGACGCCTACGAGCAGTACTTC. It yields the protein CASSNTAGDAYEQYF.

V is TRBV27 and J is TRBJ2-5; a possible D gene is TRBD1 (8 bases). There are 18 residues in the CDR3. With 2 bases removed from V and 4 bases from J, the gap between germline ends came to 23 bases. Germline-derived CDR1 and CDR2 are MNHEY and SMNVEV (reference sequence). As DNA, the CDR3 is TGTGCCAGCAGTTTAGCGGGGGTAGGACAGGGTCGGCGAGAGACCCAGTACTTC. Translated: CASSLAGVGQGRRETQYF.

The gene calls are TRBV12-3 or TRBV12-4 and TRBJ1-2; D remains unclear. This CDR3 has 13 amino acids. The V and J ends lost 7 bases and 8 bases respectively, with 17 bases between them. The CDR3 bases are TGTGCCAGCACCCTTGACCAGAGGAGAGGCTACACCTTC. Protein sequence: CASTLDQRRGYTF.

The chain has TRBV18 and TRBJ1-1, with 12 positions matching TRBD1. With 4 bases clipped from V and 4 bases from J, the junction kept 7 bases outside the gene matches. CDR3 length: 16 residues. Germline V gene data show CDR1 as KGHSH and CDR2 as LQKENI. The CDR3 DNA is TGTGCCAGCTCACGGGGGACAGGGGGCGCGGGCACTGAAGCTTTCTTT. Translated: CASSRGTGGAGTEAFF.

This clone turned up a few times. This chain uses TRBV18 with TRBJ1-5; D perhaps matches TRBD1 (6 bases). The CDR3 extends over 14 amino acids. Trimming stripped 6 bases from V and 7 bases from J, with 16 bases between. Looked up from germline, CDR1 is KGHSH and CDR2 is LQKENI. The CDR3 DNA reads TGTGCCAGCTCGATTCTACAGGGCCAGCAGCCCCAGCATTTT. It is translated as CASSILQGQQPQHF.

The rearrangement joins TRBV6-2 or TRBV6-3 to TRBJ1-5; TRBD1 might be the D (5 bases). CDR1 is MNHEY and CDR2 is SVGEGT in the germline V gene. Trimming pared 6 bases from V and 0 bases from J, leaving 15 bases between. This CDR3 region has 16 residues. This chain's CDR3 is CASSLNRGGSNQPQHF. The CDR3 nucleotides are TGTGCCAGCAGCCTCAATAGGGGAGGTAGCAATCAGCCCCAGCATTTT.

V is TRBV9 and J is TRBJ2-3; a possible D gene is TRBD2 (5 bases). The length of the CDR3 is 14 residues. The germline V gene has CDR1 SGDLS and CDR2 YYNGEE. Trimming took off 0 bases at V and 6 bases at J, with 11 bases between the two ends. CDR3 in amino acids: CASSVEPSLDTQYF. In nucleotides, the CDR3 is TGTGCCAGCAGCGTAGAGCCTAGCTTGGATACGCAGTATTTT.

The gene calls are TRBV2 and TRBJ2-1; 9 positions agree with TRBD2. The CDR3 consists of 17 residues. V was clipped by 8 bases and J by 8 bases; unmatched bases: 19. Germline V gene lookup returns CDR1 SNHLY and CDR2 FYNNEI. The chain's CDR3 is CASGRIAGDLGGHEQFF. DNA for the CDR3: TGTGCCAGCGGGAGAATAGCGGGAGATTTGGGGGGCCATGAGCAGTTCTTC.

The V and J genes are TRBV18 and TRBJ2-7; D is ambiguous. Germline CDR1 and CDR2: KGHSH and LQKENI. V dropped 0 bases and J dropped 1 base, with 7 bases sitting between them. The CDR3 runs 14 residues. The CDR3 region is CASSPPAGSYEQYF. CDR3 DNA sequence: TGTGCCAGCTCACCACCAGCAGGTTCCTACGAGCAGTACTTC.

The V call is TRBV2, the J call TRBJ2-1, with 8 bases aligning to TRBD2. Trimming at V came to 4 bases and at J to 9 bases, leaving 8 bases not matched to a gene. The length of the CDR3 is 14 residues. Germline V gene sequence: CDR1 SNHLY, CDR2 FYNNEI. Here the CDR3 DNA reads TGTGCCAGCAGTGCATTAGCGGGAACGGGTGAGCAGTTCTTC. Amino acids: CASSALAGTGEQFF.

The chain employs TRBV7-3 and TRBJ2-5; D might be TRBD1 (5 bases). Trimming pared 6 bases from V and 1 base from J, leaving 18 bases between. Germline CDR1 is SGHTA and CDR2 is FQGTGA. The length of the CDR3 is 16 residues. CDR3 nucleotide sequence: TGTGCCAGCAGTGCCGAACCTACCAGGGTCCAAGAGACCCAGTACTTC. This codes for CASSAEPTRVQETQYF.

The rearrangement uses TRBV5-4 and TRBJ2-7, with 9 bases aligning to TRBD1. Germline CDR1 SGHNT, CDR2 YYREEE (reference sequence). Trimming at V came to 3 bases and at J to 2 bases, leaving 3 bases not matched to a gene. This CDR3 contains 14 residues. The CDR3 is CASSSGQGAYEQYF. The DNA for the CDR3 is TGTGCCAGCAGCTCGGGACAGGGTGCCTACGAGCAGTACTTC. Full variable domain (outside the CDR3, taken from reference TRBV5-4 and TRBJ2-7): ETGVTQSPTHLIKTRGQQVTLRCSSQSGHNTVSWYQQALGQGPQFIFQYYREEENGRGNFPPRFSGLQFPNYSSELNVNALELDDSALYLCASSSGQGAYEQYFGPGTRLTVT.

The gene calls are TRBV7-2 and TRBJ2-7, with TRBD1 matching over 9 bases. Germline V gives CDR1 SGHTA, CDR2 FQGNSA. V dropped 6 bases and J dropped 8; count of bases not matched to a gene: 14. The CDR3 length is 15 residues. The CDR3 protein is CASSPDPGQGTQQYF. For the CDR3, the DNA is TGTGCCAGCAGTCCCGATCCGGGACAGGGTACCCAGCAGTACTTC.

This chain joins TRBV28 and TRBJ1-5, with D unresolved. The germline V gene has CDR1 MDHEN and CDR2 SYDVKM. Trimming left V 9 bases short and J 5 bases short, with 8 bases between. The CDR3 spans 11 residues. Written as DNA, the CDR3 is TGTGCCAGTGGGAGAGATCAGCCCCAGCATTTT. This sequence encodes CASGRDQPQHF.

This chain uses TRBV9 with TRBJ2-5; 8 bases are a match to TRBD1. CDR3 size: 14 residues. The germline V gene encodes CDR1 SGDLS and CDR2 YYNGEE. V was pared by 2 bases and J by 6 bases, with 6 bases of the junction left unmatched. CDR3: CASSVGTGGKTQYF. The CDR3 nucleotides read TGTGCCAGCAGCGTGGGTACAGGGGGAAAGACCCAGTACTTC.

The rearrangement links TRBV6-1 to TRBJ1-1; no clear D gene. Germline V gene lookup returns CDR1 MNHNS and CDR2 SASEGT. This CDR3 is built from 14 residues. The ends were cut back, 3 bases at V and 1 base at J, with 9 bases in the middle. The DNA for the CDR3 is TGTGCCAGCAGTGACCTGAGAGGGAACACTGAAGCTTTCTTT. It specifies CASSDLRGNTEAFF.

The rearrangement uses TRBV10-1 and TRBJ1-4; D uncertain. Looked up from germline, CDR1 is WNHNN and CDR2 is SYGVQD (reference sequence). The germline V and J ends were trimmed by 3 bases and 11 bases, with 16 bases remaining between them. The CDR3 has 14 residues. Here the CDR3 reads CASSDGQASGKLFF. Written as DNA, the CDR3 is TGCGCCAGCAGTGATGGCCAGGCCTCGGGGAAACTGTTTTTT.

V and J are TRBV3-1 (or the pseudogene TRBV3-2) and TRBJ2-5, with D hard to call. The germline gives CDR1 LGHDT, CDR2 YNNKEL (reference sequence). Trimming took off 7 bases at V and 2 bases at J, with 5 bases between the two ends. The CDR3 totals 11 residues. CDR3 sequence: CASTLQETQYF. DNA for the CDR3: TGTGCCAGCACCCTTCAAGAGACCCAGTACTTC.

The V call is TRBV12-5, the J call TRBJ2-2, with TRBD1 identical over 8 bases. Losses at the gene ends were 5 bases for V and 5 bases for J; bases not matched to a gene: 7. The length of the CDR3 is 15 residues. CDR1 LGHNT and CDR2 FRNRAP come from the germline V gene. The CDR3 sequence: CASGPGTGGTGELFF. The DNA for the CDR3 is TGTGCTAGTGGTCCGGGGACAGGTGGGACCGGGGAGCTGTTTTTT.

V usage is TRBV27 and J usage is TRBJ1-1, with D hard to call. V was shortened by 5 bases and J by 0 bases, with 10 bases between the two germline ends. Germline CDR1 and CDR2: MNHEY and SMNVEV (reference sequence). The CDR3 totals 14 residues. The CDR3 protein is CASSHPGVNTEAFF. The CDR3 region has the DNA TGTGCCAGCAGTCATCCGGGAGTGAACACTGAAGCTTTCTTT.

The rearrangement uses TRBV12-3 or TRBV12-4 and TRBJ1-5; D unclear. The CDR3 has 13 amino acids. V lost 4 bases and J lost 5, with 9 bases in between. In DNA form, the CDR3 reads TGTGCCAGCAGTTCAAATAGAGATCAGCCCCAGCATTTT. Amino acids: CASSSNRDQPQHF.

The V gene is TRBV2, the J gene TRBJ1-1; tentatively, D is TRBD1 (5 bases). Trimming took off 1 base at V and 3 bases at J, with 12 bases between the two ends. CDR3 size: 15 residues. CDR1 SNHLY and CDR2 FYNNEI come from the germline V gene. The CDR3: CASSEDRGAHTEAFF. Here the CDR3 DNA reads TGTGCCAGCAGTGAAGACCGTGGGGCCCACACTGAAGCTTTCTTT.

The J gene is TRBJ1-1, the V gene TRBV5-1; the D gene is possibly TRBD1 (5 bases). Trimming cost V 0 bases and J 7 bases, with 10 bases left between them. Germline lookup yields CDR1 SGHRS and CDR2 YFSETQ. This CDR3 is built from 13 residues. As DNA, the CDR3 is TGCGCCAGCAGCTTGGTAGGGGTAAATGAAGCTTTCTTT. The encoded protein is CASSLVGVNEAFF.

CDR3 sequence reads: CASSEIRGSGANVLTF. In DNA, the CDR3 is TGTGCCAGTAGTGAAATTAGGGGCTCTGGGGCCAACGTCCTGACTTTC. The rearrangement uses TRBV19 and TRBJ2-6; tentative D call: TRBD1 (5 bases). Per germline, CDR1 LNHDA and CDR2 SQIVND (reference sequence). V was clipped by 5 bases and J by 0 bases, with 11 bases between them. CDR3 length: 16 residues.

The genes are TRBV20-1 and TRBJ2-1, with D uncertain. The V end lost 3 bases, the J end lost 5 bases, and 14 bases lay between the germline ends. Germline V gives CDR1 DFQATT, CDR2 SNEGSKA (reference sequence). This CDR3 contains 14 residues. CDR3 DNA: TGCAGTGCTAGTGGAGTAAAAACCAACAATGAGCAGTTCTTC. Protein product: CSASGVKTNNEQFF.

This rearrangement joins TRBV6-2 or TRBV6-3 to TRBJ2-3; TRBD1 agrees at 7 bases. V lost 4 bases and J lost 1; bases outside the gene matches: 5. Per germline, CDR1 MNHEY and CDR2 SVGEGT. CDR3 size: 15 residues. CDR3 in DNA: TGTGCCAGCAGTTCAACAGGGGCTCGCACAGATACGCAGTATTTT. This sequence encodes CASSSTGARTDTQYF.